The 19 T cell receptor beta chains in this list originate from one sample, sequenced in a study of T cells in Graves' hyperthyroidism and ophthalmopathy (dated by TCRdb to between 2018 and 2021). The library was produced with multiplex PCR. The sequencing machine was an Illumina HiSeq 2000. The TCR beta CDR3 regions were amplified from the RNA transcripts. The TCR CDR3 was subjected to a first round of RT-PCR using the HTBI primer set and the Qiagen OneStep RT-PCR kit. TCRdb passed the public sequencing reads through fastp at Q25 and MiXCR, retaining productive beta sequences. Records with the same CDR3 protein are collapsed into one entry carrying the most frequent genes and DNA. Within this sample are some 570,000 distinct CDR3 sequences, with about 15% of them counted one time only. Approximately 16% of the sample is in the top ten clones. The sample consisted of blood. The receptors stem from a young woman with Graves' ophthalmopathy.

This clonotype has only a few counts. The chain combines TRBV28 with TRBJ2-7, with D hard to call. Germline V CDR1 and CDR2: MDHEN, SYDVKM. This CDR3 is built from 14 residues. The V end lost 6 bases, the J end lost 2 bases, and 14 bases lay between the germline ends. CDR3 coding DNA: TGTGCCAGCAGGTTGACAATGACCCCCTACGAGCAGTACTTC. It encodes CASRLTMTPYEQYF.

Notes on this clonotype: This may be a read error, as it is one base from a much larger clone. The chain recombines TRBV28 with TRBJ2-7; tentatively, D is TRBD2 (6 bases). CDR1 MDHEN and CDR2 SYDVKM come from the germline V gene. This CDR3 region has 14 residues. V lost 7 bases and J lost 5, with 18 bases in between. The CDR3 loop reads CASNFLAGRDEQYF. Here the CDR3 DNA reads TGTGCCAGCAATTTTCTGGCGGGACGCGACGAGCAGTACTTC.

As to this clonotype: The junction differs from germline at one of its ends, possibly a read error. This chain uses TRBV27 with TRBJ1-1; the D gene is possibly TRBD1 (5 bases). Germline V gives CDR1 MNHEY, CDR2 SMNVEV (reference sequence). The CDR3 sequence is 12 residues long. CDR3 DNA sequence: TGTGCCAGCAGTGCCCCGGGACCTGAAGCTTCCTTT. Translation gives CASSAPGPEASF.

This clonotype showed up many times. The chain employs TRBV11-1 and TRBJ2-1; possible D gene TRBD2, 5 bases. Germline V lookup: CDR1 SGHAT, CDR2 FQDESV (reference sequence). V was pared by 1 base and J by 2 bases, with 15 bases between. This CDR3 comprises 17 residues. CDR3 in amino acids: CASSLDWSGLAYNEQFF. CDR3 in DNA: TGTGCCAGCAGCTTAGATTGGTCCGGACTGGCCTACAATGAGCAGTTCTTC. Drawing the rest from reference TRBV11-1 and TRBJ2-1, the complete variable domain is EAEVAQSPRYKITEKSQAVAFWCDPISGHATLYWYRQILGQGPELLVQFQDESVVDDSQLPKDRFSAERLKGVDSTLKIQPAELGDSAMYLCASSLDWSGLAYNEQFFGPGTRLTVL.

This clonotype appeared many times. The rearrangement joins TRBV30 to TRBJ2-7, with 10 bases lining up with TRBD1. The ends lost 2 bases at V and 2 bases at J; junction bases unmatched: 3. Germline values: CDR1 GTSNPN, CDR2 SVGIG (reference sequence). The CDR3 totals 14 residues. CDR3 DNA sequence: TGTGCCTGGAGTAGGGGGACAGGGGCCTACGAGCAGTACTTC. It codes for CAWSRGTGAYEQYF.

This clonotype was counted at least ten times. The genes are TRBV2 and TRBJ2-3; 7 bases line up with TRBD2. CDR1 and CDR2 (germline): SNHLY, FYNNEI. The V and J ends lost 7 bases and 6 bases, in that order; junction bases with no gene match: 7. The CDR3 is 13 amino acids. CDR3 sequence (DNA): TGTGCCAGCACCGGCGGGAGATACGATACGCAGTATTTT. Protein: CASTGGRYDTQYF. The whole variable domain, remainder taken from reference TRBV2 and TRBJ2-3, is EPEVTQTPSHQVTQMGQEVILRCVPISNHLYFYWYRQILGQKVEFLVSFYNNEISEKSEIFDDQFSVERPDGSNFTLKIRSTKLEDSAMYFCASTGGRYDTQYFGPGTRLTVL.

This clonotype was seen more than once but under ten times. V gene TRBV6-1 combines with J gene TRBJ1-1, with TRBD1 identical over 7 bases. The junction had 5 bases not matched to a gene; V was cut back by 7 bases and J by 3 bases. Germline V gene sequence: CDR1 MNHNS, CDR2 SASEGT. The CDR3 is 13 amino acids. CDR3 loop: CASTRTGDTEAFF. The CDR3 DNA is TGTGCCAGCACTCGGACAGGCGACACTGAAGCTTTCTTT.

The V and J genes are TRBV4-1 and TRBJ2-3; D unresolved. The V and J ends lost 1 base and 4 bases respectively, with 9 bases between them. The CDR3 spans 14 residues. The germline V gene has CDR1 MGHRA and CDR2 YSYEKL. DNA of the CDR3: TGCGCCAGCAGCCAAGTGCTCAGCCCAGATACGCAGTATTTT. It yields the protein CASSQVLSPDTQYF.

The chain employs TRBV9 and TRBJ1-6; D gene uncertain. The CDR3 spans 14 residues. CDR1 and CDR2 from the germline V gene are SGDLS and YYNGEE. V lost 3 bases to trimming and J lost 0 bases, with 4 bases between them. CDR3 DNA: TGTGCCAGCAGCGAGGACTCCTATAATTCACCCCTCCACTTT. This sequence encodes CASSEDSYNSPLHF.

The chain carries TRBV6-5 and TRBJ1-2; TRBD1 is a possible D gene (5 bases). Germline CDR1 and CDR2: MNHEY and SVGAGI. V gave up 0 bases and J gave up 6 bases, with 14 bases separating them. CDR3 length: 15 residues. CDR3 DNA sequence: TGTGCCAGCAGTTACTCGAGGGGACGGGCCAATGGCTACACCTTC. Amino acids: CASSYSRGRANGYTF.

At least ten counts were recorded for this clonotype. The chain combines TRBV7-9 with TRBJ1-1; 7 positions match TRBD1. The CDR3 covers 17 residues. The germline V gene has CDR1 SEHNR and CDR2 FQNEAQ (reference sequence). Trimming at V came to 6 bases and at J to 4 bases, leaving 17 bases not matched to a gene. This CDR3 is CASSQPHGEGAATEAFF. In nucleotides, the CDR3 is TGTGCCAGCAGTCAACCCCACGGGGAGGGGGCGGCCACTGAAGCTTTCTTT.

This chain connects TRBV5-6 to TRBJ2-7; D is possibly TRBD1 (5 bases). Trimming removed 5 bases from V and 3 bases from J, with 9 bases in between. The CDR3 contains 12 residues. The V gene's germline CDR1 is SGHDT and CDR2 YYEEEE. The CDR3 sequence: CASRRTGYEQYF. CDR3 nucleotides: TGTGCCAGCAGGCGAACAGGCTACGAGCAGTACTTC.

This chain links TRBV7-2 with TRBJ1-5, with D possibly being TRBD1 (5 bases). Trimming removed 5 bases from V and 6 bases from J, with 14 bases in between. This CDR3 is 14 amino acids long. Germline V lookup: CDR1 SGHTA, CDR2 FQGNSA. CDR3 residues: CASSQTAASQPQHF. The CDR3 DNA is TGTGCCAGCAGCCAGACAGCCGCCAGTCAGCCCCAGCATTTT. The entire variable domain, with the rest obtained from reference TRBV7-2 and TRBJ1-5, is as follows: GAGVSQSPSNKVTEKGKDVELRCDPISGHTALYWYRQSLGQGLEFLIYFQGNSAPDKSGLPSDRFSAERTGGSVSTLTIQRTQQEDSAVYLCASSQTAASQPQHFGDGTRLSIL.

This clonotype was recorded many times. V gene TRBV4-3 combines with J gene TRBJ2-1, with D perhaps matching TRBD2 (6 bases). This CDR3 spans 13 amino acids. V lost 1 base to trimming and J lost 6 bases, with 7 bases between them. The V gene's germline CDR1 is LGHNA and CDR2 YSLEER. For the CDR3, the DNA is TGCGCCAGCAGCCAAGGACTAGTCAATGAGCAGTTCTTC. It specifies CASSQGLVNEQFF.

The chain has TRBV20-1 and TRBJ2-2; TRBD2 is a possible D gene (6 bases). The ends were cut back, 5 bases at V and 4 bases at J, with 11 bases in the middle. CDR3 size: 13 residues. Germline V gives CDR1 DFQATT, CDR2 SNEGSKA (reference sequence). CDR3 amino acids: CSAGGASTGELFF. The CDR3, as DNA: TGCAGTGCTGGAGGGGCGAGCACCGGGGAGCTGTTTTTT.

In its sample, this clonotype was seen a few times. V and J are TRBV10-3 and TRBJ1-6; a weak D match, TRBD1 (5 bases). The CDR3 covers 15 residues. Germline V gene data show CDR1 as ENHRY and CDR2 as SYGVKD. Between the trimmed V and J ends, which lost 6 bases and 5 bases, there was a span of 14 bases. CDR3 in amino acids: CAIRSFGTDNSPLHF. CDR3 in DNA: TGTGCCATCAGGTCGTTTGGGACGGATAATTCACCCCTCCACTTT.

This clonotype showed up many times. The DNA is omitted, as the CDR3 cannot be located on it reliably, and the CDR3 follows TCRdb's listing. This rearrangement joins TRBV6-2 or TRBV6-3 to TRBJ2-7; TRBD2 is taken as the D call from the table, unchecked against the DNA. The CDR3 has 15 amino acids, counting both end residues. Germline-derived CDR1 and CDR2 are MNHEY and SVGEGT. The CDR3 sequence: CASSSSGLPPYEQYF.

In this sample, this clonotype turned up a few times. V usage is TRBV6-1 and J usage is TRBJ2-5; the match to TRBD2 covers 11 bases. CDR3 length equals 15 residues. With V trimmed by 6 bases and J by 4 bases, 7 bases remained unmatched. Germline CDR1 reads MNHNS; CDR2 reads SASEGT. CDR3 sequence: CASSLAGGSSETQYF. In nucleotides, the CDR3 is TGTGCCAGCAGCCTAGCGGGAGGAAGTTCAGAGACCCAGTACTTC.

This clonotype was found many times. The J gene is TRBJ1-1, the V gene TRBV13; a weak D match, TRBD1 (6 bases). CDR3 size: 15 residues. Germline lookup yields CDR1 PRHDT and CDR2 FYEKMQ (reference sequence). V was trimmed by 5 bases and J by 2 bases, leaving 15 bases between them. The CDR3 reads CASSPLTGANTEAFF. DNA of the CDR3: TGTGCCAGCAGCCCTCTGACAGGCGCCAACACTGAAGCTTTCTTT.